Listed here are 15 T cell receptor beta chains from one sample, sequenced in a study of blood T cell repertoires in COVID-19. Only in-frame clones appear in the TCRdb table, and some are missing; sequencing was by immunoSEQ multiplex PCR. The repertoire consists of roughly 190,000 clones, with roughly 84% occurring once and the leading ten covering about 3.3%. The sequencing sample was made of PBMCs or T cells enriched from blood (not recorded which). These receptors all come from a woman in her twenties or thirties who had been exposed to COVID-19.

This clone has only one observation. The chain joins TRBV3-1 (or the pseudogene TRBV3-2) to TRBJ2-5, with TRBD1 matching 7 bases. The V and J ends lost 1 base and 2 bases, in that order; junction bases with no gene match: 1. The germline V gene encodes CDR1 LGHDT and CDR2 YNNKEL (reference sequence). The CDR3 is made up of 14 amino acids. The CDR3 loop is CASSQGQGQETQYF. The CDR3 coding sequence is TGTGCCAGCAGCCAAGGACAGGGACAAGAGACCCAGTACTTC.

The chain combines TRBV6-4 with TRBJ2-7; weak D call: TRBD2 (6 bases). V was pared by 0 bases and J by 5 bases, with 14 bases between. The CDR3 is 15 amino acids. Germline V gene sequence: CDR1 MRHNA, CDR2 SNTAGT. CDR3 in amino acids: CASSDSGAGRHEQYF. CDR3 nucleotides: TGTGCCAGCAGTGACTCAGGCGCGGGGCGTCACGAGCAGTACTTC.

V and J are TRBV5-8 and TRBJ1-2; D perhaps matches TRBD1 (6 bases). From germline, CDR1 is SGHTS and CDR2 YDEGEE. The CDR3 sequence is 16 residues long. Trimming left V 4 bases short and J 2 bases short, with 18 bases between. DNA of the CDR3: TGTGCCAGCAGCGTATCCCCGGGACACACGAACTATGGCTACACCTTC. It yields the protein CASSVSPGHTNYGYTF.

The V call is TRBV5-4, the J call TRBJ1-6; D is undetermined. Germline CDR1 and CDR2: SGHNT and YYREEE (reference sequence). Trimming left V 0 bases short and J 0 bases short, with 7 bases between. The CDR3 extends over 16 amino acids. The chain's CDR3 is CASSLALSSYNSPLHF. As DNA, the CDR3 is TGTGCCAGCAGCTTGGCCCTAAGCTCCTATAATTCACCCCTCCACTTT.

The chain carries TRBV6-5 and TRBJ1-4, with D hard to call. Germline CDR1 and CDR2: MNHEY and SVGAGI. V was cut by 4 bases and J by 6 bases, with 12 bases left in between. The CDR3 consists of 14 residues. CDR3 amino acids: CASSFGRWDEKLFF. As DNA, the CDR3 is TGTGCCAGCAGTTTCGGCAGGTGGGATGAAAAACTGTTTTTT.

Worth noting for this clone: One end of the junction is discordant with germline, which a read error may explain. The V and J genes are TRBV7-2 and TRBJ1-5, with D uncertain. This CDR3 comprises 16 residues. Germline CDR1 is SGHTA and CDR2 is FQGNSA. The CDR3: CASSLDSGSLDQPQHF. CDR3 DNA sequence: TGTGCCAGCAGTTTAGACTCGGGGAGCTTGGATCAGCCCCAGCATTTT.

Here the CDR3 reads CASSLVAGGPTDTQYF. For the CDR3, the DNA is TGTGCCAGCAGCTTAGTCGCGGGGGGGCCCACAGATACGCAGTATTTT. The J gene is TRBJ2-3, the V gene TRBV11-3; 9 positions agree with TRBD2. V lost 1 base to trimming and J lost 2 bases; unmatched junction nucleotides: 4. Germline V gives CDR1 SGHNT, CDR2 YENEEA. The length of the CDR3 is 16 residues.

V gene TRBV14 combines with J gene TRBJ2-2, with 11 positions matching TRBD1. From germline, CDR1 is SGHDN and CDR2 FVKESK. V was clipped by 4 bases and J by 3 bases; unmatched bases: 1. There are 15 residues in the CDR3. The DNA of the CDR3 is TGTGCCAGCAGCCCGGGACAGGGGGACACCGGGGAGCTGTTTTTT. Protein sequence: CASSPGQGDTGELFF.

Of note for this clone: This sample also contains other DNA sequences that code for the same CDR3. The V call is TRBV7-9, the J call TRBJ1-6; D possibly corresponds to TRBD1 (5 bases). CDR1 and CDR2 (germline): SEHNR, FQNEAQ (reference sequence). CDR3 length: 14 amino acids. V was clipped by 3 bases and J by 7 bases, with 10 bases between them. Written as DNA, the CDR3 is TGTGCCAGCAGCTTGGGGGGGTTGAATTCACCCCTCCACTTT. Amino acid sequence: CASSLGGLNSPLHF.

Only one count was recorded for this clone. The chain carries TRBV5-1 and TRBJ1-6; D gene unclear. V lost 3 bases to trimming and J lost 0 bases, with 13 bases between them. The length of the CDR3 is 17 residues. Germline lookup yields CDR1 SGHRS and CDR2 YFSETQ. The CDR3 nucleotides are TGCGCCAGCAGCTCAGGACTCCCCAACTCCTATAATTCACCCCTCCACTTT. This gives the protein CASSSGLPNSYNSPLHF.

The chain links TRBV2 to TRBJ2-7, with 11 bases fitting TRBD2. V lost 3 bases to trimming and J lost 6 bases; unmatched junction nucleotides: 7. The CDR3 contains 15 residues. Germline V lookup: CDR1 SNHLY, CDR2 FYNNEI. The DNA for the CDR3 is TGTGCCAGCAGTGATAGTCTAGCGGGGGGACTCGAGCAGTACTTC. This gives the protein CASSDSLAGGLEQYF. The variable domain in full, with the rest retrieved from reference TRBV2 and TRBJ2-7, is EPEVTQTPSHQVTQMGQEVILRCVPISNHLYFYWYRQILGQKVEFLVSFYNNEISEKSEIFDDQFSVERPDGSNFTLKIRSTKLEDSAMYFCASSDSLAGGLEQYFGPGTRLTVT.

The chain has TRBV9 and TRBJ2-2; 7 bases fit TRBD1. V lost 4 bases to trimming and J lost 2 bases; unmatched junction nucleotides: 8. CDR1 SGDLS and CDR2 YYNGEE come from the germline V gene. The CDR3 sequence is 16 residues long. The CDR3 region is CASSTDRASNTGELFF. CDR3 DNA sequence: TGTGCCAGCAGCACAGACAGGGCCTCTAACACCGGGGAGCTGTTTTTT.

The chain couples TRBV29-1 to TRBJ1-2, with 7 bases aligning to TRBD1. Trimming at V came to 3 bases and at J to 8 bases, leaving 15 bases not matched to a gene. The CDR3 is made up of 15 amino acids. Germline V gene lookup returns CDR1 SQVTM and CDR2 ANQGSEA. CDR3 sequence (DNA): TGCAGCGTTGATACCCCTGCGTTAGGGGGCACGGGCTACACCTTC. The encoded protein is CSVDTPALGGTGYTF.

The chain is built from TRBV15 and TRBJ2-2, with D perhaps matching TRBD2 (5 bases). Trimming stripped 1 base from V and 7 bases from J, with 10 bases between. The CDR3 has 14 amino acids. CDR1 LNHNV and CDR2 YYDKDF come from the germline V gene (reference sequence). The CDR3 protein is CATSRAGSGGELFF. DNA for the CDR3: TGTGCCACCAGCAGAGCGGGGTCGGGCGGGGAGCTGTTTTTT.

Notes on this clone: The same CDR3 is also encoded by other DNA sequences in this sample. The gene calls are TRBV19 and TRBJ2-7, with a tentative D call TRBD2 (6 bases). Trimming shortened V by 3 bases and J by 1 base, and 7 bases separated the two germline ends. Per the germline V gene, CDR1 is LNHDA and CDR2 is SQIVND (reference sequence). The CDR3 is 13 residues long. The CDR3 nucleotides read TGTGCCAGTAGTATGGCGGGGTCCTACGAGCAGTACTTC. It translates to CASSMAGSYEQYF.